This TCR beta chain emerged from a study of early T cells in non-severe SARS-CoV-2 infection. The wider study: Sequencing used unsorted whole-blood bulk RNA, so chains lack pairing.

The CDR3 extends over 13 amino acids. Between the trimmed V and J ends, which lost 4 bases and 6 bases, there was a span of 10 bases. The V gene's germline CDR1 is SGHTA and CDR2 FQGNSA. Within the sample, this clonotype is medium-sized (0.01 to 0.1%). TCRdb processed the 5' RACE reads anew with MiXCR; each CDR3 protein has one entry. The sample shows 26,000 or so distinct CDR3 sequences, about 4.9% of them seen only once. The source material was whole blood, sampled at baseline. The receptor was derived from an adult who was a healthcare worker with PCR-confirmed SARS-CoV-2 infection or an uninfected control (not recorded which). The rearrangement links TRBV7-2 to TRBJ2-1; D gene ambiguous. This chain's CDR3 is CASSSPELNEQFF. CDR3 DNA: TGTGCCAGCAGCTCACCAGAACTCAATGAGCAGTTCTTC.